This T cell receptor (beta chain) came from a study of beta chain features in type 1 diabetes. Sequencing targeted expressed TCRB transcripts, as all isolated RNA had been reverse transcribed. TCRdb keeps only in-frame clones here, not all; method: immunoSEQ multiplex PCR. There are 200,000 to 250,000 clones in the sample; roughly a tenth occur only once, and over 1% lies in the top ten. The trim removed 8 bases at V and 0 bases at J, leaving 16 bases unmatched. CDR1 and CDR2 (germline): GTSNPN, SVGIG (reference sequence). This CDR3 is built from 17 residues. What was sequenced was central memory CD4+ T cells from blood. The sequence derives from a man younger than 35 in good health. The rearrangement uses TRBV30 and TRBJ2-7; TRBD2 matches at 10 bases. CDR3 DNA sequence: TGTGCCCTAGGCAGGCATAGCGGGAGGCCCAGCTCCTACGAGCAGTACTTC. It translates to CALGRHSGRPSSYEQYF.